This T cell receptor (beta chain) was sequenced in a study of T cells in Graves' hyperthyroidism and ophthalmopathy. Study summary: Before any treatment, at initial diagnosis, peripheral blood was collected.

There were TCR beta CDR3 regions amplified from RNA transcripts. First-round RT-PCR targeting the TCR CDR3 was performed with the HTBI primer set. TCRdb reanalysed the multiplex PCR reads using MiXCR and keeps one entry per CDR3 protein. The table includes about 690,000 distinct CDR3 sequences, 15% to 20% detected once. Trimming cost V 0 bases and J 3 bases; bases outside gene matches: 6. Germline CDR1 and CDR2: SGDLS and YYNGEE. CDR3 length: 15 residues. The J gene is TRBJ2-7, the V gene TRBV9; TRBD2 matches 7 bases. The receptor was isolated from a man aged 50 to 59 with Graves' hyperthyroidism. Sequencing used blood. The CDR3 reads CASSVAAGANYEQYF. The DNA of the CDR3 is TGTGCCAGCAGCGTAGCGGCGGGAGCTAACTACGAGCAGTACTTC.